Following are 26 T cell receptor beta chains from one sample sequenced in a study of CD8 T cells in Susac syndrome. cDNA came from around 0.5 to 1 ug RNA primed by random hexamers. TCRdb analysed the immunoSEQ multiplex PCR reads with MiXCR anew, one entry per CDR3 protein. In the table there are approximately 110,000 distinct CDR3 sequences, around 94% of which are singletons. The specimen sequenced was CD4+ T cells from PBMCs. The receptors derive from a human donor in good health.

The chain links TRBV5-1 to TRBJ2-4; D not resolved. Germline assignment: CDR1 SGHRS and CDR2 YFSETQ. The V gene lost 0 bases and the J gene lost 1 base, with 11 bases spanning the gap. The CDR3 is 16 residues long. Here the CDR3 reads CASSLGVGSAKNIQYF. CDR3 in DNA: TGCGCCAGCAGCTTGGGGGTGGGATCGGCCAAAAACATTCAGTACTTC.

The chain has TRBV20-1 and TRBJ2-1, with TRBD2 identical over 8 bases. Germline lookup yields CDR1 DFQATT and CDR2 SNEGSKA (reference sequence). The V and J ends lost 4 bases and 15 bases, in that order; junction bases with no gene match: 8. This CDR3 spans 11 amino acids. The CDR3 DNA sequence: TGCAGTGCTACGCGGGGGGTTGATCGGTTCTTC. This encodes CSATRGVDRFF.

The gene calls are TRBV3-1 and TRBJ1-5; D perhaps matches TRBD1 (5 bases). The CDR3 loop spans 14 amino acids. CDR1 is LGHDT and CDR2 is YNNKEL in the germline V gene (reference sequence). Trimming left V 1 base short and J 3 bases short, with 7 bases between. DNA of the CDR3: TGTGCCAGCAGCCAAGCAGGGTCCAATCAGCCCCAGCATTTT. This translates into CASSQAGSNQPQHF.

The CDR3 here is CASSESPEAFF. CDR3 DNA sequence: TGCGCCAGCAGTGAGTCCCCTGAAGCTTTCTTT. The chain combines TRBV10-1 with TRBJ1-1; the D is unclear. Germline V lookup: CDR1 WNHNN, CDR2 SYGVQD (reference sequence). The CDR3 runs to 11 residues. V dropped 0 bases and J dropped 6 bases, with 2 bases sitting between them.

The chain carries TRBV21-1 and TRBJ1-2; TRBD1 is the table's D call and was not checked against the DNA. TRBV21-1 is noted as a pseudogene. The CDR3 is made up of 17 amino acids. CDR3 DNA sequence: TGTGCCAGCAGCCTGATAGCGCGGGGACAACCTACCTATGGCTACACCTTC. Encoded protein: CASSLIARGQPTYGYTF.

This clonotype was counted a single time. V gene TRBV30 combines with J gene TRBJ1-5, with a possible D match to TRBD1 (6 bases). Trimming took off 0 bases at V and 6 bases at J, with 12 bases between the two ends. Germline CDR1 GTSNPN, CDR2 SVGIG (reference sequence). This CDR3 contains 14 residues. Here the CDR3 reads CAWSVGGSGQPQHF. The CDR3 region has the DNA TGTGCCTGGAGTGTAGGGGGAAGCGGTCAGCCCCAGCATTTT.

V usage is TRBV9 and J usage is TRBJ2-7, with D possibly matching TRBD2 (5 bases). Between the trimmed V and J ends, which lost 5 bases and 5 bases, there was a span of 11 bases. The CDR3 loop spans 12 amino acids. Germline V gene lookup returns CDR1 SGDLS and CDR2 YYNGEE. CDR3 DNA: TGTGCCAGCAGTAGAGAGGGCGACGAGCAGTACTTC. Translation: CASSREGDEQYF.

Only a few counts were recorded for this clonotype. This sequence joins TRBV18 and TRBJ1-1; D is unclear. The V gene lost 3 bases and the J gene lost 3 bases, with 11 bases spanning the gap. Per the germline V gene, CDR1 is KGHSH and CDR2 is LQKENI. This CDR3 has 14 residues. In DNA form, the CDR3 reads TGTGCCAGCTCACCGGGGTTATTGGACACTGAAGCTTTCTTT. It encodes CASSPGLLDTEAFF.

The genes are TRBV2 and TRBJ2-5, with D possibly being TRBD2 (5 bases). This CDR3 has 11 amino acids. V was shortened by 6 bases and J by 7 bases, with 9 bases between the two germline ends. Germline loops: CDR1 SNHLY, CDR2 FYNNEI. Here the CDR3 DNA reads TGTGCCAGCAGGGGAAGCGGGACCCAGTACTTC. This translates into CASRGSGTQYF. Full variable domain (remainder filled in from reference TRBV2 and TRBJ2-5): EPEVTQTPSHQVTQMGQEVILRCVPISNHLYFYWYRQILGQKVEFLVSFYNNEISEKSEIFDDQFSVERPDGSNFTLKIRSTKLEDSAMYFCASRGSGTQYFGPGTRLLVL.

This clonotype was seen a few times. The chain carries TRBV7-9 and TRBJ2-7, with a weak D call TRBD1 (5 bases). Trimming cost V 3 bases and J 0 bases, with 9 bases left between them. The germline V gene has CDR1 SEHNR and CDR2 FQNEAQ (reference sequence). This CDR3 has 14 amino acids. CDR3 sequence reads: CASSLGQSSYEQYF. Here the CDR3 DNA reads TGTGCCAGCAGCTTGGGGCAGAGCTCCTACGAGCAGTACTTC.

The rearrangement links TRBV29-1 to TRBJ1-1; D may be TRBD1 (6 bases). In germline, CDR1 is SQVTM, CDR2 ANQGSEA. Trimming removed 5 bases from V and 5 bases from J, with 15 bases in between. The CDR3 totals 13 residues. The CDR3 protein is CSVSVQGGTEAFF. Written as DNA, the CDR3 is TGCAGCGTTTCAGTACAGGGAGGTACTGAAGCTTTCTTT.

J is TRBJ2-3 and V is TRBV4-3; 11 positions agree with TRBD2. Per germline, CDR1 LGHNA and CDR2 YSLEER. The CDR3 consists of 16 residues. V gave up 5 bases and J gave up 4 bases; unmatched junction bases: 8. The DNA of the CDR3 is TGCGCCAGCAGCAGCATAGCGGGAGGGCCCCCAGATACGCAGTATTTT. Encoded protein: CASSSIAGGPPDTQYF.

The rearrangement joins TRBV24-1 to TRBJ2-1; D might be TRBD1 or TRBD2, each matching 7 bases. Germline assignment: CDR1 KGHDR and CDR2 SFDVKD. V was pared by 4 bases and J by 5 bases, with 20 bases between. The CDR3 covers 17 residues. DNA of the CDR3: TGTGCCACCAGTGACCTTAAGGGGAGGGGGCTCAACAATGAGCAGTTCTTC. Translation: CATSDLKGRGLNNEQFF.

The sample holds one count of this clonotype. The J gene is TRBJ2-7, the V gene TRBV6-1; the D is unclear. The length of the CDR3 is 12 residues. V was shortened by 2 bases and J by 7 bases, with 9 bases between the two germline ends. From germline, CDR1 is MNHNS and CDR2 SASEGT. CDR3 sequence: CASSELLREQYF. The DNA for the CDR3 is TGTGCCAGCAGTGAACTTCTTCGGGAGCAGTACTTC.

The chain carries TRBV2 and TRBJ2-4; 8 bases align to TRBD2. V lost 6 bases, J lost 0 bases, and 7 bases stayed unmatched. CDR1 is SNHLY and CDR2 is FYNNEI in the germline V gene. This CDR3 has 16 residues. CDR3 protein: CASRRGLAKAKNIQYF. DNA for the CDR3: TGTGCCAGCAGACGAGGACTAGCCAAAGCCAAAAACATTCAGTACTTC.

V gene TRBV3-1 combines with J gene TRBJ1-2; D gene ambiguous. V was clipped by 0 bases and J by 5 bases, with 13 bases between them. Germline values: CDR1 LGHDT, CDR2 YNNKEL (reference sequence). This CDR3 comprises 15 residues. CDR3 residues: CASSQDLGGPYGYTF. Here the CDR3 DNA reads TGTGCCAGCAGCCAAGATCTTGGAGGGCCATATGGCTACACCTTC.

The chain couples TRBV4-1 to TRBJ2-1, with 7 bases that match TRBD2. The CDR3 runs to 15 residues. Looked up from germline, CDR1 is MGHRA and CDR2 is YSYEKL. The ends lost 6 bases at V and 5 bases at J; junction bases unmatched: 10. CDR3 coding DNA: TGCGCCAGCAGTCTCAGACTAGCCGCGAACAATGAGCAGTTCTTC. This gives the protein CASSLRLAANNEQFF.

CDR3 in amino acids: CASSWTGRAYGYTF. The CDR3 coding sequence is TGTGCCAGCAGCTGGACAGGGCGAGCGTATGGCTACACCTTC. V and J are TRBV12-3 or TRBV12-4 and TRBJ1-2, with TRBD1 matching over 8 bases. This CDR3 region has 14 residues. With 6 bases clipped from V and 5 bases from J, the junction kept 8 bases outside the gene matches.

The J gene is TRBJ1-2, the V gene TRBV6-5, with D hard to call. Trimming stripped 5 bases from V and 2 bases from J, with 9 bases between. Per the germline V gene, CDR1 is MNHEY and CDR2 is SVGAGI. The CDR3 has 13 amino acids. CDR3 loop: CASSPDGNYGYTF. The CDR3 DNA follows: TGTGCCAGCAGTCCCGACGGAAACTATGGCTACACCTTC.

The chain couples TRBV25-1 to TRBJ2-5, with D unresolved. Germline CDR1 reads MGHDK; CDR2 reads SYGVNS. This CDR3 is 13 amino acids long. Trimming cost V 3 bases and J 2 bases, with 7 bases left between them. The CDR3 DNA sequence: TGTGCCAGCAGTGATGGGATGCAAGAGACCCAGTACTTC. Translated, it gives CASSDGMQETQYF.

The genes are TRBV12-3 or TRBV12-4 and TRBJ1-3; D not certain. With 1 base removed from V and 4 bases from J, the gap between germline ends came to 14 bases. CDR3 size: 16 residues. The chain's CDR3 is CASSLVSGTGGNTIYF. CDR3 DNA sequence: TGTGCCAGCAGTTTAGTTAGTGGAACGGGGGGAAACACCATATATTTT.

The chain is built from TRBV25-1 and TRBJ1-2; no clear D. Germline V gene data show CDR1 as MGHDK and CDR2 as SYGVNS. The V end was cut by 3 bases, the J end by 7 bases, with 12 bases between. The CDR3 consists of 13 residues. The CDR3 nucleotides read TGTGCCAGCAGTGACTGGTCAGGAGGTGGCTACACCTTC. Protein: CASSDWSGGGYTF.

The J gene is TRBJ2-1, the V gene TRBV12-3 or TRBV12-4, with a possible D match to TRBD1 (5 bases). The ends were cut back, 2 bases at V and 5 bases at J, with 13 bases in the middle. This CDR3 has 15 amino acids. This CDR3 reads CASSLRVREDNEQFF. In DNA, the CDR3 is TGTGCCAGCAGTTTAAGGGTCAGGGAAGACAATGAGCAGTTCTTC.

This rearrangement joins TRBV20-1 to TRBJ2-5, with D hard to call. Germline values: CDR1 DFQATT, CDR2 SNEGSKA (reference sequence). The CDR3 loop spans 14 amino acids. V lost 0 bases and J 5 bases, leaving 13 bases between the germline ends. The CDR3 DNA is TGCAGTGCTAGAGATGGTACCCTCCCCGAGACCCAGTACTTC. It encodes CSARDGTLPETQYF.

This sequence joins TRBV10-2 and TRBJ2-1; D not certain. Looked up from germline, CDR1 is WSHSY and CDR2 is SAAADI. Trimming cost V 2 bases and J 3 bases, with 8 bases left between them. The CDR3 runs 14 residues. CDR3 in DNA: TGCGCCAGCAGTGAGGCGGTCTTCTACAATGAGCAGTTCTTC. Protein sequence: CASSEAVFYNEQFF.

The chain joins TRBV27 to TRBJ2-3; TRBD1 might be the D (5 bases). The V and J ends lost 6 bases and 8 bases respectively, with 12 bases between them. The CDR3 consists of 12 residues. Looked up from germline, CDR1 is MNHEY and CDR2 is SMNVEV (reference sequence). CDR3 coding DNA: TGTGCCAGCAGCACGCAGGGCACTACGCAGTATTTT. Translating it yields CASSTQGTTQYF.